This T cell receptor (beta chain) was recorded in a study of response to subunit inactivated influenza vaccine. The study's findings and limits: Only a handful of new T cells, the authors suggested, are recruited with each seasonal influenza vaccination.

TCRdb used MiXCR to reprocess the RT-PCR reads, holding one entry per CDR3 protein. The repertoire holds some 500,000 distinct CDR3 sequences, with about 15% as singletons. Germline assignment: CDR1 DFQATT and CDR2 SNEGSKA (reference sequence). The CDR3 is 13 amino acids. V shed 6 bases and J shed 6 bases, with 16 bases lying between them. With regard to this clonotype: Its antigen is as yet unknown.

This chain uses TRBV20-1 with TRBJ2-3, with D possibly TRBD2 on 6 matching bases. This specimen consisted of CD4+ T cells sorted from PBMCs, obtained less than 25 months after vaccination. The sequence came from a man aged 45 to 75 who received an inactivated influenza vaccine. The CDR3 loop reads CSARGAGRDTQYF. The CDR3 bases are TGCAGTGCCCGAGGGGCTGGGAGGGATACGCAGTATTTT.